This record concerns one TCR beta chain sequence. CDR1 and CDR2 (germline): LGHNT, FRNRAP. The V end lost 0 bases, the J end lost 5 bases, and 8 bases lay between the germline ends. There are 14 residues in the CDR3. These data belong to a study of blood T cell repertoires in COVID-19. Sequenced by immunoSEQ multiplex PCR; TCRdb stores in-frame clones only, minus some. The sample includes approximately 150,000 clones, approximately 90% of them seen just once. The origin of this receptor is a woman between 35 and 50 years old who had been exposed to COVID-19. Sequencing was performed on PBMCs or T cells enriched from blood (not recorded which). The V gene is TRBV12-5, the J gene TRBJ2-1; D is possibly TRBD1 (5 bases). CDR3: CASGLVLGHNEQFF. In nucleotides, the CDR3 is TGTGCTAGTGGTTTGGTATTGGGGCACAATGAGCAGTTCTTC.